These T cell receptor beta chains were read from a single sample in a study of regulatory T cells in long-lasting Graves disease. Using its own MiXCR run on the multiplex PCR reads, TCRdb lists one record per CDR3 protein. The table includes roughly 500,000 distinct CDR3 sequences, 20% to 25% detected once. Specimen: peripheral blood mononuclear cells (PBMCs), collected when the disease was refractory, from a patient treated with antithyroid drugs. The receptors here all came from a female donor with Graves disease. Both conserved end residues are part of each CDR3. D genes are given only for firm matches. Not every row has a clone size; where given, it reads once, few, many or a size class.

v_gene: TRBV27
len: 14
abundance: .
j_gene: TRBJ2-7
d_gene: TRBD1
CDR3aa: CASKVLTGTYEQYF
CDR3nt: TGTGCCAGCAAAGTTTTGACAGGGACCTACGAGCAGTACTTC

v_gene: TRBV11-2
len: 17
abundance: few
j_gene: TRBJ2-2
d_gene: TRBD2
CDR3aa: CASSPIAGGRDRGELFF
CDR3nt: TGTGCCAGCAGCCCGATAGCGGGAGGGCGAGATCGCGGGGAGCTGTTTTTT

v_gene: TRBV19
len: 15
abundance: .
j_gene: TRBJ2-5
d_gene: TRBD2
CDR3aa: CASSILAGGHETQYF
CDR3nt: TGTGCCAGTAGTATCCTAGCGGGAGGGCACGAGACCCAGTACTTC

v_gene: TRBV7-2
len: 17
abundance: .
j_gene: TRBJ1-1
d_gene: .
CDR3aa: CASSLVGQRSLNTEAFF
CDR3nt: TGTGCCAGCAGCTTAGTCGGACAACGAAGTTTGAACACTGAAGCTTTCTTT

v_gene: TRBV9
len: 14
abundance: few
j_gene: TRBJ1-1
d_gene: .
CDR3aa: CASSEGGTLTEAFF
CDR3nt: TGTGCCAGCAGCGAAGGAGGGACCCTCACTGAAGCTTTCTTT

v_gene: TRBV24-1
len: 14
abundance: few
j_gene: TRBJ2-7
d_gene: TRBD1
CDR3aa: CATSRGGDTYEQYF
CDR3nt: TGTGCCACCAGTCGAGGGGGCGACACCTACGAGCAGTACTTC

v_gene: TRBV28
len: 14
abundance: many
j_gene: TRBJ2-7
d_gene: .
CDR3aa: CASTDRLGKYEQYF
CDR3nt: TGTGCCAGCACTGACAGGCTTGGCAAATACGAGCAGTACTTC

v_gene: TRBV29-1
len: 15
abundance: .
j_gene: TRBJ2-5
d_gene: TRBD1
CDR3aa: CSAGQGAFFGETQYF
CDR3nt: TGCAGCGCCGGACAGGGGGCGTTTTTTGGGGAGACCCAGTACTTC

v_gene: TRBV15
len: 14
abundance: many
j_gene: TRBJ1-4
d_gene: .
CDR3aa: CATSRDPGGEKLFF
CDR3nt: TGTGCCACCAGCAGAGATCCGGGGGGTGAAAAACTGTTTTTT

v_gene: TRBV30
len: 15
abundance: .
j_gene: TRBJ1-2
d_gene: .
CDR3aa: CAWDPTGNFNYGYTF
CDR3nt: TGTGCCTGGGATCCGACAGGCAATTTCAACTATGGCTACACCTTC

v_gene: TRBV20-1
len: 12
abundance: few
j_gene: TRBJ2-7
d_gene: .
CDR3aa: CSASGTSYEQYF
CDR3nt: TGCAGTGCTAGCGGAACCTCCTACGAGCAGTACTTC

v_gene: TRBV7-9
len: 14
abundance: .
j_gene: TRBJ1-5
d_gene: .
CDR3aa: CASSLGQAGQPQHF
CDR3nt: TGTGCCAGCAGCTTAGGCCAGGCCGGACAGCCCCAGCATTTT

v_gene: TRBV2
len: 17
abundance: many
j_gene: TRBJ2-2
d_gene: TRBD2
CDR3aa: CASARGGLAGVTGELFF
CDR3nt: TGTGCCAGCGCTAGGGGAGGACTAGCGGGAGTCACCGGGGAGCTGTTTTTT

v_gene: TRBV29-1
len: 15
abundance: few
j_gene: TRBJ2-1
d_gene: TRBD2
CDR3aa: CSVGTSGSSYNEQFF
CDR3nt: TGCAGCGTCGGGACTAGCGGGAGTAGTTACAATGAGCAGTTCTTC

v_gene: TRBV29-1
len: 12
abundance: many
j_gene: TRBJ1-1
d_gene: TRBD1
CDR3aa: CSVQGGATEAFF
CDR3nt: TGCAGCGTACAGGGGGGGGCCACTGAAGCTTTCTTT

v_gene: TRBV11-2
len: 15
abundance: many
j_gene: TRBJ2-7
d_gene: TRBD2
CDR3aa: CASSPRTSGGLEQYF
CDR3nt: TGTGCCAGCAGCCCCCGGACTAGCGGGGGCCTCGAGCAGTACTTC

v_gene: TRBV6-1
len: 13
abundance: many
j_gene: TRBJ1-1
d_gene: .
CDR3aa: CASSEGARAEAFF
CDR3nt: TGTGCCAGCAGTGAGGGGGCACGGGCTGAAGCTTTCTTT

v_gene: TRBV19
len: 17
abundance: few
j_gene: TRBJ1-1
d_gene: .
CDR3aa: CASSTPPVRRKATEAFF
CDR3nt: TGTGCCAGTAGTACTCCCCCGGTCCGGAGGAAGGCCACTGAAGCTTTCTTT

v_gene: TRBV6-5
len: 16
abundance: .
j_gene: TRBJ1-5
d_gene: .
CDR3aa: CASSFYGQNSNQPQHF
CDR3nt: TGTGCCAGCAGTTTTTACGGACAGAACTCCAATCAGCCCCAGCATTTT

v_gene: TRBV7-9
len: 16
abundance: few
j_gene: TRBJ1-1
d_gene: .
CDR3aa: CASSSTAVSGGTEAFF
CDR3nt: TGTGCCAGCAGTTCCACGGCGGTCTCAGGTGGCACTGAAGCTTTCTTT

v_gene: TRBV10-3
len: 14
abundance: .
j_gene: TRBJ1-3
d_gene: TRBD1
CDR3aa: CAIRRPDRENTIYF
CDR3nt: TGTGCCATCAGACGCCCCGACAGGGAAAACACCATATATTTT

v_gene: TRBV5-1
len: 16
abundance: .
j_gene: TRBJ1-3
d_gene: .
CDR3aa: CASSLSSGYSGNTIYF
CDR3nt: TGCGCCAGCAGCTTGAGTTCAGGTTACTCTGGAAACACCATATATTTT